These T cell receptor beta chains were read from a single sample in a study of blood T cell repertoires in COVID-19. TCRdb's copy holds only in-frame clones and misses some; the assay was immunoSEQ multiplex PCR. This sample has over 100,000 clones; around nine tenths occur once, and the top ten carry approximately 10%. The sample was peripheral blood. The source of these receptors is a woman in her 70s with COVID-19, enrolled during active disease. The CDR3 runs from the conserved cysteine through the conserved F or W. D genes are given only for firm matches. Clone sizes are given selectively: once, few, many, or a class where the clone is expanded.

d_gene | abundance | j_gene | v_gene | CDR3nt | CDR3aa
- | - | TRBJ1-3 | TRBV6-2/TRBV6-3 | TGTGCCAGCAGTTACTCGAGTTCAGGGGTGTACGGAAACACCATATATTTT | CASSYSSSGVYGNTIYF
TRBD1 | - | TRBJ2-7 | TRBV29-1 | TGCAGCGTTGGACAGGGGGGTCCCTACGAGCAGTACTTC | CSVGQGGPYEQYF
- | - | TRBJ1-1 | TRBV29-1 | TGCAGCGTAGCTACCCATGACAAGATGAACACTGAAGCTTTCTTT | CSVATHDKMNTEAFF
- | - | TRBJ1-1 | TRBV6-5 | TGTGCCAGCGCAAAGGGAGGACAGAACACTGAAGCTTTCTTT | CASAKGGQNTEAFF
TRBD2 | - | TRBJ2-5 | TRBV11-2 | TGTGCCAGCAGCCACCGACTAGCGGAAATACAAGAGACCCAGTACTTC | CASSHRLAEIQETQYF
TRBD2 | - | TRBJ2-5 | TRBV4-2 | TGTGCCAGCAGCCTCAAACTAGCGGGGGAGGGGGAGACCCAGTACTTC | CASSLKLAGEGETQYF
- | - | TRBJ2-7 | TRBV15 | TGTGCCACCAGCCCCCAGGCCAACACAGGCCTGGGCGAGCAGTACTTC | CATSPQANTGLGEQYF
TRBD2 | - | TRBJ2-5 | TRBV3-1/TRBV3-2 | TGTGCCAGCAGCTCAAGACTAGCGGGGGGGCGGGAGACCCAGTACTTC | CASSSRLAGGRETQYF
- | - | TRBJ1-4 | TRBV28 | TGTGCCAGCAGTAGCAGACAGGCCAAACTGTTTTTT | CASSSRQAKLFF
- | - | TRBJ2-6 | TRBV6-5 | TGTGCCAGCAAGGGGGTGACTGGGGCCAACGTCCTGACTTTC | CASKGVTGANVLTF
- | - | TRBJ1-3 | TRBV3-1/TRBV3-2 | TGTGCCAGCAGCTCCCCGCACAGGGTTGAGGCTGGAAACACCATATATTTT | CASSSPHRVEAGNTIYF
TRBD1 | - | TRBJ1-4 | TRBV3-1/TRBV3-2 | TGTGCCAGCAGCCAAGACCCGACAGGGCTGGGCGAAAAACTGTTTTTT | CASSQDPTGLGEKLFF
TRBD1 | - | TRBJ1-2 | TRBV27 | TGTGCCAGCAGCTCCGGGACAGGGAAAAACTATGGCTACACCTTC | CASSSGTGKNYGYTF
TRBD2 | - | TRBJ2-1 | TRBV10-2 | TGCGCCAGCAGGTCGACCTCGGCGGGGGTTGGTGAGCAGTTCTTC | CASRSTSAGVGEQFF
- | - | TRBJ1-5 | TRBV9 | TGTGCCAGCAGCGTAGACGAGGGTCAGCCCCAGCATTTT | CASSVDEGQPQHF
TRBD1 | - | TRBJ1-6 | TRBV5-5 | TGTGCCAGCAGCTACCCCGGGACAGGGAATAATTCACCCCTCCACTTT | CASSYPGTGNNSPLHF
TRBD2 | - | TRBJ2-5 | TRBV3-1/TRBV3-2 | TGTGCCAGCAGCCAACTCGGGGGGCAAGAGACCCAGTACTTC | CASSQLGGQETQYF
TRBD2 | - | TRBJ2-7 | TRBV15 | TGTGCCACCAGCAGAGATACCCAGCGGGGATCCTACGAGCAGTACTTC | CATSRDTQRGSYEQYF
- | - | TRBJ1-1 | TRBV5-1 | TGCGCCAGCAGCCCCCTGCCTACAGCCCAGAACACTGAAGCTTTCTTT | CASSPLPTAQNTEAFF
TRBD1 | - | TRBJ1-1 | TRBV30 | TGTGCCTGGAGTCCCTCAGGACAGGTCACTGAAGCTTTCTTT | CAWSPSGQVTEAFF
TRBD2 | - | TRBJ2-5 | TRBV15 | TGTGCCACCAGCAGGGATAGCGGGGGGAGGGGAGAGACCCAGTACTTC | CATSRDSGGRGETQYF
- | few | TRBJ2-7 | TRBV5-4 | TGTGCCAGCAGCGCCGGTCGGAGCGAGCAGTACTTC | CASSAGRSEQYF
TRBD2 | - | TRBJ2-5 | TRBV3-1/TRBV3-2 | TGTGCCAGCAGCCTGCGAACGGGGCTAGCGGGGCACCAAGAGACCCAGTACTTC | CASSLRTGLAGHQETQYF
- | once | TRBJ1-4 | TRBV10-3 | TGTGCCATCAGCCGGGAGTTGACTGAAAAACTGTTTTTT | CAISRELTEKLFF
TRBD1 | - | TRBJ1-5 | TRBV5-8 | TGTGCCAGCAGCTCCCGAGCCGGGAACAGGGGATATCAGCCCCAGCATTTT | CASSSRAGNRGYQPQHF
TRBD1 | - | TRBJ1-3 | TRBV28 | TGTGCCAGCAGTCCCCCGCGACAGGGCACTGGTGGAAACACCATATATTTT | CASSPPRQGTGGNTIYF
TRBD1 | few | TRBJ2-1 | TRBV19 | TGTGCCAGTAGTATGAGGGGACAGGGGGCCATAGGGACCTACAATGAGCAGTTCTTC | CASSMRGQGAIGTYNEQFF
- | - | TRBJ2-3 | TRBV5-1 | TGCGCCAGCAGCTTGGGTAGGGGGAAAGCCACGGAACGGAGTACGCAGTATTTT | CASSLGRGKATERSTQYF
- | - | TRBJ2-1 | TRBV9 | TGTGCCAGCAGCGTAGGGACGGGAGCACACAATGAGCAGTTCTTC | CASSVGTGAHNEQFF
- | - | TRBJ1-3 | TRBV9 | TGTGCCAGCAGCAACAGGGAGGGAGGAAACACCATATATTTT | CASSNREGGNTIYF
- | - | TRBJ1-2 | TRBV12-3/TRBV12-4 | TGTGCCAGCAGCATGGACTTGGGGGGAGGCTACACCTTC | CASSMDLGGGYTF
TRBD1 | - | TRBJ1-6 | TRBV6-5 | TGTGCCAGCAGTTACTCGGGACAGGGCCTTCCCCTCCACTTT | CASSYSGQGLPLHF
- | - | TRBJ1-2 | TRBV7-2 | TGTGCCAGCAGCCCAGGGATTTTGAACTATGGCTACACCTTC | CASSPGILNYGYTF
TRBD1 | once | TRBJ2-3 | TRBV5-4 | TGTGCCAGCAGCTTGGCGCCGACAGGGGATCATGGAGATACGCAGTATTTT | CASSLAPTGDHGDTQYF
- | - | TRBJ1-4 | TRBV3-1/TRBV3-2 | TGTGCCAGCAGCCAAGATCAGGGGACTAATGAAAAACTGTTTTTT | CASSQDQGTNEKLFF
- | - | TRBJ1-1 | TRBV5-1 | TGCGCCAGCAGCTTGATGGCCTCGAACACTGAAGCTTTCTTT | CASSLMASNTEAFF
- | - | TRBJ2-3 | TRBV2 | TGTGCCAGCAGTGAAGGGTACAGGGTTAGCACAGATACGCAGTATTTT | CASSEGYRVSTDTQYF